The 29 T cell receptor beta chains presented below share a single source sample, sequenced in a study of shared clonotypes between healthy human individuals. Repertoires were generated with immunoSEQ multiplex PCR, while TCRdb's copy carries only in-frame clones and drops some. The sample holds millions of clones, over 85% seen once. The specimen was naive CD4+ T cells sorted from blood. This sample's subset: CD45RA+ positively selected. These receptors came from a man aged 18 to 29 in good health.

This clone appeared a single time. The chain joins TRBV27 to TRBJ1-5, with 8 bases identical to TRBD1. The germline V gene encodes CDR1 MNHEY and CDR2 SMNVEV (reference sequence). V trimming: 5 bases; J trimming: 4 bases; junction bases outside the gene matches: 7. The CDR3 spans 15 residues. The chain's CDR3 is CASSPDRGVNQPQHF. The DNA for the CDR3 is TGTGCCAGCAGTCCCGACAGGGGTGTGAATCAGCCCCAGCATTTT.

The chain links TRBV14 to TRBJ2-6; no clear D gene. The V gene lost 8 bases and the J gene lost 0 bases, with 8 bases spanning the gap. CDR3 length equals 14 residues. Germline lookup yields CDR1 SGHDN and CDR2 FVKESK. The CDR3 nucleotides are TGTGCCAGCGGGCCGCGCTCTGGGGCCAACGTCCTGACTTTC. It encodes CASGPRSGANVLTF.

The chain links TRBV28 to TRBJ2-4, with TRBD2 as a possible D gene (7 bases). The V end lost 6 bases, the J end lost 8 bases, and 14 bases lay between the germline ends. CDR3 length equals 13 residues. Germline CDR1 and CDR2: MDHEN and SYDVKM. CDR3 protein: CASRSTGRDIQYF. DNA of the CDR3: TGTGCCAGCAGATCAACAGGGAGGGACATTCAGTACTTC.

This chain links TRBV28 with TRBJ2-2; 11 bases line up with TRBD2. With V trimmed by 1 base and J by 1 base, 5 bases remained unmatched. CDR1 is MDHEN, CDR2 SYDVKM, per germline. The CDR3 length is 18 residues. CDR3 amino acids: CASSLFTSGSLNTGELFF. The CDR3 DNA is TGTGCCAGCAGTTTATTCACTAGCGGGAGCCTGAACACCGGGGAGCTGTTTTTT.

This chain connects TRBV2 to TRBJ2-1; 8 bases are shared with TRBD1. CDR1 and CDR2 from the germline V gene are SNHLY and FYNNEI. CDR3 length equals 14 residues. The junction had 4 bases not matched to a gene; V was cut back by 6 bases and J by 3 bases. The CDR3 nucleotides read TGTGCCAGCAGCATCGGGACAGGCTACAATGAGCAGTTCTTC. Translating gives CASSIGTGYNEQFF.

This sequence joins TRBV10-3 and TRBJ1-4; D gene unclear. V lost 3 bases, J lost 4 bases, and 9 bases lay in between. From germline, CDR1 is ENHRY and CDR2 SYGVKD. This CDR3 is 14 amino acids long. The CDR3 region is CAISDGGSNEKLFF. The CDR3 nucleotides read TGTGCCATCAGTGATGGAGGCAGTAATGAAAAACTGTTTTTT.

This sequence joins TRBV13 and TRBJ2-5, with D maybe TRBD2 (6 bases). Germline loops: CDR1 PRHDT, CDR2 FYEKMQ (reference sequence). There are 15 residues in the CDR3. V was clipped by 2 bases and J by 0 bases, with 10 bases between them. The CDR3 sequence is CASSLSGGNQETQYF. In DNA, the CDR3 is TGTGCCAGCAGCTTATCCGGGGGTAACCAAGAGACCCAGTACTTC.

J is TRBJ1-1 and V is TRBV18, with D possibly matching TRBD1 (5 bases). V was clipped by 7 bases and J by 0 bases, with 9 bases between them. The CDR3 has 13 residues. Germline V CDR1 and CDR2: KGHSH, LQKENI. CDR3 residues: CASFTGVNTEAFF. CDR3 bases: TGTGCCAGCTTCACAGGTGTGAACACTGAAGCTTTCTTT.

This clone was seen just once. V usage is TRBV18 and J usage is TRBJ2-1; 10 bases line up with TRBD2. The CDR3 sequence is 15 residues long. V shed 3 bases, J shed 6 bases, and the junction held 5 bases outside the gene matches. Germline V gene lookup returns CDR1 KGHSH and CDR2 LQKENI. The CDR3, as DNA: TGTGCCAGCTCACCGAGCGGGAGGGCCATCAATGAGCAGTTCTTC. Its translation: CASSPSGRAINEQFF.

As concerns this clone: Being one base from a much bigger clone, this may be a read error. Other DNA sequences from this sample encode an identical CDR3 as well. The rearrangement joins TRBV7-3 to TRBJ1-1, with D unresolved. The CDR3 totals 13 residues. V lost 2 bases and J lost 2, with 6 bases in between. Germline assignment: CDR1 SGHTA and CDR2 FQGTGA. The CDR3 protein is CASSLDLNTEAFF. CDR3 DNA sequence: TGTGCCAGCAGCTTAGACCTAAACACTGAAGCTTTCTTT.

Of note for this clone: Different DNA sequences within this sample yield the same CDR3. This CDR3 is CASSLATSSYNEQFF. Written as DNA, the CDR3 is TGCGCCAGCAGCTTGGCCACCTCCTCCTACAATGAGCAGTTCTTC. The chain is built from TRBV5-1 and TRBJ2-1; D remains unclear. The CDR3 totals 15 residues. The V end lost 0 bases, the J end lost 0 bases, and 7 bases lay between the germline ends. Germline values: CDR1 SGHRS, CDR2 YFSETQ.

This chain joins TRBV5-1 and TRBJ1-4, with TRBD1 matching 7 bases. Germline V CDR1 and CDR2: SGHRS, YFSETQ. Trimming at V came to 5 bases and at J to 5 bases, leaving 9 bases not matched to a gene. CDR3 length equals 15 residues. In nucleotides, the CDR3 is TGCGCCAGCAGTGACCAGGGGGGAACAAATGAAAAACTGTTTTTT. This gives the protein CASSDQGGTNEKLFF.

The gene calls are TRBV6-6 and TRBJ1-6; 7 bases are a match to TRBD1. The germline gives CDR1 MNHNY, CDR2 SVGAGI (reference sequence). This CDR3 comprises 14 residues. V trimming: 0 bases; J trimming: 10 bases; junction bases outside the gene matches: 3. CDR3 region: CASSYSTGISPLHF. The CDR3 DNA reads TGTGCCAGCAGTTACTCGACAGGGATCTCACCCCTCCACTTT.

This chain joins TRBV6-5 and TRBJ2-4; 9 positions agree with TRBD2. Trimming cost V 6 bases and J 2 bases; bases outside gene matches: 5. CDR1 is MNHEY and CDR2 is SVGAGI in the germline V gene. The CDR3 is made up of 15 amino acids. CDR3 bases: TGTGCCAGCAGCCGCGGGGGGGCACCCAAAAACATTCAGTACTTC. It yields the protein CASSRGGAPKNIQYF.

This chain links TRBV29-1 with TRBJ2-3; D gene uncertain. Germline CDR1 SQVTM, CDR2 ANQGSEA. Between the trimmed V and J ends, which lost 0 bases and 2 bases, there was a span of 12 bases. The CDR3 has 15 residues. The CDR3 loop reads CSVEDRPFFTDTQYF. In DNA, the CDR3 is TGCAGCGTTGAAGATCGGCCCTTCTTCACAGATACGCAGTATTTT.

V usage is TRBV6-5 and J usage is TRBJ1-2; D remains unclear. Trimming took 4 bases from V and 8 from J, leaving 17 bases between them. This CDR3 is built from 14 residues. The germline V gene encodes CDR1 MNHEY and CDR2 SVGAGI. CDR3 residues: CASSWIGSPGGYTF. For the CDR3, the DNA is TGTGCCAGCAGTTGGATTGGGTCTCCGGGAGGCTACACCTTC.

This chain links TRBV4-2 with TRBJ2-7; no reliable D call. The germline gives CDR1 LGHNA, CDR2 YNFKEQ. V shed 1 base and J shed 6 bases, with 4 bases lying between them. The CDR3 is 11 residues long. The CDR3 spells CASSQGLEQYF. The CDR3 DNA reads TGTGCCAGCAGCCAAGGACTCGAGCAGTACTTC.

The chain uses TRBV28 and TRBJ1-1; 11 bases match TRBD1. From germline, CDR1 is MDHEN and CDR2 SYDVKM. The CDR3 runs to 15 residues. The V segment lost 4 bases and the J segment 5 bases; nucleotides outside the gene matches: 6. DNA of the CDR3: TGTGCCAGCAGTTCCTGGACAGGGGGCTCGACTGAAGCTTTCTTT. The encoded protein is CASSSWTGGSTEAFF.

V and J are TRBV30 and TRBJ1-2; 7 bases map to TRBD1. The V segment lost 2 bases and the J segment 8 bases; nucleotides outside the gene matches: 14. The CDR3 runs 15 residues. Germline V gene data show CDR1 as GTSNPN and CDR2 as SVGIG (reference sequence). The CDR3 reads CAWSRQGTYTGGYTF. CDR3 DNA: TGTGCCTGGAGTAGACAGGGAACCTATACCGGAGGCTACACCTTC. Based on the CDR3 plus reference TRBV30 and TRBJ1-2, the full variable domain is SQTIHQWPATLVQPVGSPLSLECTVEGTSNPNLYWYRQAAGRGLQLLFYSVGIGQISSEVPQNLSASRPQDRQFILSSKKLLLSDSGFYLCAWSRQGTYTGGYTFGSGTRLTVV.

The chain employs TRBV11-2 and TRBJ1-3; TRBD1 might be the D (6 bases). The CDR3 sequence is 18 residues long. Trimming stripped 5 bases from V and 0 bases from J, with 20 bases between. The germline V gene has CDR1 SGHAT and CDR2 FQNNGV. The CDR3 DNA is TGTGCCAGCAGCACCCGCTTTGGCAGGGGCCCCTCTGGAAACACCATATATTTT. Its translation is CASSTRFGRGPSGNTIYF.

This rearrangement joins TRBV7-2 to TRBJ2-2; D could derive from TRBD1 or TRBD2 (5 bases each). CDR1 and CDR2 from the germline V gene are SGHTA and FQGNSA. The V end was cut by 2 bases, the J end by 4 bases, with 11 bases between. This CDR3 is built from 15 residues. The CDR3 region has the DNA TGTGCCAGCAGCTTAAAGGGACCGAGCACCGGGGAGCTGTTTTTT. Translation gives CASSLKGPSTGELFF.

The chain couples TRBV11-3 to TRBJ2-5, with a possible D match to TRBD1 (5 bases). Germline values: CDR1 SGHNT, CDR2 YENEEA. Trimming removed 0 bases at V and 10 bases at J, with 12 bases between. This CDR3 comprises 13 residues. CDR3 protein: CASSLEGQGVQYF. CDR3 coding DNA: TGTGCCAGCAGCTTAGAAGGTCAGGGTGTCCAGTACTTC. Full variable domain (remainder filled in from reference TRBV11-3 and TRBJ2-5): EAGVVQSPRYKIIEKKQPVAFWCNPISGHNTLYWYLQNLGQGPELLIRYENEEAVDDSQLPKDRFSAERLKGVDSTLKIQPAELGDSAVYLCASSLEGQGVQYFGPGTRLLVL.

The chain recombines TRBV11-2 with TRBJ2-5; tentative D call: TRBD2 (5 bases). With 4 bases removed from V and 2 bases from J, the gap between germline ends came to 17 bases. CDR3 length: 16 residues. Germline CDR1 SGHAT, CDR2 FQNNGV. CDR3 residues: CASSSPKGGWQETQYF. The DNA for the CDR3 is TGTGCCAGCAGCTCCCCGAAGGGCGGGTGGCAAGAGACCCAGTACTTC.

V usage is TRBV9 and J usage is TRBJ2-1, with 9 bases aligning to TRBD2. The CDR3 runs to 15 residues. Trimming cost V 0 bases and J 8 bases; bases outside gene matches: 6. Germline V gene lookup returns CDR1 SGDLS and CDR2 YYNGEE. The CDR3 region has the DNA TGTGCCAGCAGCGTAGTTGCGGGAGGGCCCTATGAGCAGTTCTTC. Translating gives CASSVVAGGPYEQFF.

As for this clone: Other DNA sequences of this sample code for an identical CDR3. As DNA, the CDR3 is TGCAGTGCCAGCCGGGCAGATACGCAGTATTTT. Translation: CSASRADTQYF. V and J are TRBV20-1 and TRBJ2-3; D call uncertain. V was cut by 6 bases and J by 4 bases, with 8 bases left in between. CDR1 DFQATT and CDR2 SNEGSKA come from the germline V gene (reference sequence). The CDR3 has 11 amino acids.

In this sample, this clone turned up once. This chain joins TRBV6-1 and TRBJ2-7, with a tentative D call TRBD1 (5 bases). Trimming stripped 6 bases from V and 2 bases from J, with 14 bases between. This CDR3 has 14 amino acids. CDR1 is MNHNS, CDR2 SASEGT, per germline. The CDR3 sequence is CASRYNTGPYEQYF. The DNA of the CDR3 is TGTGCCAGCAGATACAATACAGGCCCCTACGAGCAGTACTTC.

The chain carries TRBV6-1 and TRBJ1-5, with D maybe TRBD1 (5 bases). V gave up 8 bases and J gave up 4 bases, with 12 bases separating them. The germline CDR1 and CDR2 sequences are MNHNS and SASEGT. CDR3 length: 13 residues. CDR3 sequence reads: CASGGGWNQPQHF. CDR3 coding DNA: TGTGCCAGCGGGGGGGGTTGGAATCAGCCCCAGCATTTT.

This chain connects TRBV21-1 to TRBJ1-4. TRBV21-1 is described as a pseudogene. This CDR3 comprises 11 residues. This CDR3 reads CASSKRRGRIF. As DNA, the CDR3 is TGTGCCAGCAGCAAAAGGCGAGGACGAATTTTT.

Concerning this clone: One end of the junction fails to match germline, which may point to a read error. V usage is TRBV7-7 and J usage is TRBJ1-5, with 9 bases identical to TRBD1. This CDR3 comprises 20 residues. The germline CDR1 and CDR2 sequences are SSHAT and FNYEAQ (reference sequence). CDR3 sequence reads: CASSPTMTAGQGGESQPQHF. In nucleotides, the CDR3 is TGTGCTAGCAGCCCCACAATGACCGCGGGACAGGGAGGAGAAAGCCAGCCCCAGCATTTT.